A single sample is the source of the 18 T cell receptor beta chains below, sequenced in a study of Graves' ophthalmopathy and Graves' hyperthyroidism. The TCR beta CDR3 regions underwent amplification from RNA transcripts. Second-round multiplex PCR came after first-round RT-PCR with HTBI primers. Each CDR3 protein is one row after TCRdb ran MiXCR on the multiplex PCR reads. The table records about 500,000 distinct CDR3 sequences, approximately 35% of them present only once. The sequenced sample consisted of peripheral blood or thyroid tissue (not recorded which). These receptors were taken from an adult man with Graves' hyperthyroidism.

On this clonotype: With a much larger clone just one base away, this may be a read error. V and J are TRBV10-3 and TRBJ2-7; either TRBD1 or TRBD2 may fit D (5 bases each). The V end was cut by 4 bases, the J end by 6 bases, with 13 bases between. Germline values: CDR1 ENHRY, CDR2 SYGVKD. The CDR3 has 13 amino acids. CDR3 DNA sequence: TGTGCCATCAGTGGGGGCAGGGACGGCGAGCAGTACTTC. Translating it yields CAISGGRDGEQYF.

At least ten counts were recorded for this clonotype. CDR3 in amino acids: CAWSVLGPYGYTF. The CDR3 coding sequence is TGTGCCTGGAGTGTACTCGGTCCCTATGGCTACACCTTC. The chain uses TRBV30 and TRBJ1-2; D is ambiguous. The CDR3 contains 13 residues. Germline CDR1 GTSNPN, CDR2 SVGIG (reference sequence). V was pared by 0 bases and J by 4 bases, with 9 bases between.

This clonotype was seen repeatedly, ten times or more. The chain recombines TRBV20-1 with TRBJ1-2; TRBD1 matches at 7 bases. Trimming removed 5 bases from V and 3 bases from J; junction bases left unmatched: 3. CDR1 and CDR2 (germline): DFQATT, SNEGSKA (reference sequence). The CDR3 contains 12 residues. CDR3 region: CSAGDRDYGYTF. The CDR3, as DNA: TGCAGTGCTGGGGACAGAGACTATGGCTACACCTTC.

This clonotype was seen at least ten times. The chain couples TRBV12-3 or TRBV12-4 to TRBJ1-4; D is possibly TRBD1 (6 bases). Trimming took off 3 bases at V and 7 bases at J, with 12 bases between the two ends. This CDR3 is built from 14 residues. The CDR3 protein is CASSFKGVGEKLFF. The CDR3 region has the DNA TGTGCCAGCAGTTTCAAGGGGGTGGGTGAAAAACTGTTTTTT.

At least ten counts were recorded for this clonotype. The rearrangement links TRBV6-6 to TRBJ1-2, with D perhaps TRBD1 (6 bases). Germline CDR1 MNHNY, CDR2 SVGAGI (reference sequence). This CDR3 has 12 amino acids. Between the trimmed V and J ends, which lost 8 bases and 4 bases, there was a span of 11 bases. The CDR3 DNA reads as TGTGCCAGCGGGGGCCCTGTCTATGGCTACACCTTC. It yields the protein CASGGPVYGYTF.

V and J are TRBV7-8 and TRBJ2-6; possible D gene TRBD2, 6 bases. The germline V gene has CDR1 SGHVS and CDR2 FQNEAQ. The V gene lost 1 base and the J gene lost 11 bases, with 9 bases spanning the gap. The CDR3 consists of 13 residues. CDR3 sequence (DNA): TGTGCCAGCAGCTTAGGCGGGGACTACGTCCTGACTTTC. It translates to CASSLGGDYVLTF.

This chain connects TRBV30 to TRBJ1-5; D is ambiguous. Germline CDR1 and CDR2: GTSNPN and SVGIG (reference sequence). The CDR3 consists of 12 residues. With 0 bases removed from V and 6 bases from J, the gap between germline ends came to 6 bases. The CDR3: CAWSVYGQPQHF. The CDR3 DNA sequence: TGTGCCTGGAGTGTATATGGTCAGCCCCAGCATTTT.

Only a few counts were recorded for this clonotype. The V call is TRBV6-2 or TRBV6-3, the J call TRBJ2-7; no definite D call. Germline V gene data show CDR1 as MNHEY and CDR2 as SVGEGT. This CDR3 contains 16 residues. The ends were cut back, 4 bases at V and 0 bases at J, with 16 bases in the middle. This chain's CDR3 is CASSSHPGLPSYEQYF. CDR3 DNA: TGTGCCAGCAGTTCACACCCAGGATTGCCCTCCTACGAGCAGTACTTC.

This clonotype was observed many times. V usage is TRBV5-1 and J usage is TRBJ1-1, with D possibly TRBD1 on 6 matching bases. The CDR3 totals 18 residues. Trimming removed 0 bases at V and 1 base at J, with 19 bases between. Per the germline V gene, CDR1 is SGHRS and CDR2 is YFSETQ. The CDR3: CASSLAGGRDLTNTEAFF. CDR3 sequence (DNA): TGCGCCAGCAGCTTGGCGGGGGGGCGCGATCTAACGAACACTGAAGCTTTCTTT.

The chain uses TRBV12-3 or TRBV12-4 and TRBJ1-3; D gene ambiguous. The CDR3 totals 14 residues. CDR3 nucleotide sequence: TGTGCTAGTGGCGGAGGGAGCTCTGGAAACACCATATATTTT. It translates to CASGGGSSGNTIYF.

V usage is TRBV5-1 and J usage is TRBJ1-1; weak D call: TRBD1 (6 bases). The V and J ends lost 4 bases and 11 bases respectively, with 21 bases between them. This CDR3 is 14 amino acids long. Germline CDR1 SGHRS, CDR2 YFSETQ. The CDR3 nucleotides are TGCGCCAGCAGCGTGTCTACCGGGACATCAGTTGCTTTCTTT. Protein: CASSVSTGTSVAFF.

This clonotype has just one count. V usage is TRBV20-1 and J usage is TRBJ2-7, with TRBD1 identical over 7 bases. The end of the DNA fits TRBJ2-5 better, so the J call may be wrong. There are 13 residues in the CDR3. CDR1 is DFQATT and CDR2 is SNEGSKA in the germline V gene (reference sequence). CDR3 bases: TGCAGTGGACAGGGCACATACCAAGAGACCCAGTACTTC. Its protein product is CSGQGTYQETQYF.

This clonotype was counted only a few times. The chain links TRBV4-1 to TRBJ1-1, with D maybe TRBD1 (6 bases). V was cut by 1 base and J by 7 bases, with 13 bases left in between. Germline CDR1 is MGHRA and CDR2 is YSYEKL. The CDR3 sequence is 14 residues long. The CDR3 region has the DNA TGCGCCAGCAGCCAAGCGGGGGCAAGCGATGAAGCTTTCTTT. Translating gives CASSQAGASDEAFF.

This chain joins TRBV11-1 and TRBJ2-7; no clear D. V dropped 1 base and J dropped 7 bases, with 14 bases sitting between them. The germline V gene has CDR1 SGHAT and CDR2 FQDESV (reference sequence). This CDR3 has 14 residues. CDR3 sequence (DNA): TGTGCCAGCAGCTTAGTCCAAGAGTACAATGAGCAGTACTTC. This codes for CASSLVQEYNEQYF.

This clonotype was seen at least ten times. The J gene is TRBJ2-7, the V gene TRBV2; D is possibly TRBD2 (5 bases). This CDR3 is 10 amino acids long. V dropped 7 bases and J dropped 8 bases, with 9 bases sitting between them. Germline-derived CDR1 and CDR2 are SNHLY and FYNNEI. The CDR3 nucleotides are TGTGCCAGCAACGGGGTAAAGCAGTACTTC. This sequence encodes CASNGVKQYF.

The rearrangement joins TRBV10-2 to TRBJ1-2; D is perhaps TRBD1 (6 bases). The CDR3 runs to 13 residues. Trimming cost V 8 bases and J 8 bases, with 18 bases left between them. CDR1 is WSHSY and CDR2 is SAAADI in the germline V gene. The DNA of the CDR3 is TGCGCCAGCGGATGGACAGAAGTCGTCGGCTACACCTTC. Translating gives CASGWTEVVGYTF.

The chain recombines TRBV28 with TRBJ1-5, with a weak D call TRBD1 (6 bases). Germline V gene lookup returns CDR1 MDHEN and CDR2 SYDVKM. Trimming removed 4 bases from V and 4 bases from J, with 11 bases in between. The CDR3 runs 14 residues. The CDR3 nucleotides read TGTGCCAGCAGTTACAGGGAAGGGAATCAGCCCCAGCATTTT. This gives the protein CASSYREGNQPQHF.

This clonotype appeared many times. Compared with germline, one end of the junction differs, possibly owing to a read error. The V gene is TRBV7-7, the J gene TRBJ2-2, with 8 positions matching TRBD1. The CDR3 is 18 amino acids. Germline V gene sequence: CDR1 SSHAT, CDR2 FNYEAQ (reference sequence). The CDR3 here is CASSRLTGGKGVTGELFF. CDR3 coding DNA: TGTGCTAGCAGCCGCCTTACAGGGGGGAAGGGTGTCACCGGGGAGCTGTTTTTT.